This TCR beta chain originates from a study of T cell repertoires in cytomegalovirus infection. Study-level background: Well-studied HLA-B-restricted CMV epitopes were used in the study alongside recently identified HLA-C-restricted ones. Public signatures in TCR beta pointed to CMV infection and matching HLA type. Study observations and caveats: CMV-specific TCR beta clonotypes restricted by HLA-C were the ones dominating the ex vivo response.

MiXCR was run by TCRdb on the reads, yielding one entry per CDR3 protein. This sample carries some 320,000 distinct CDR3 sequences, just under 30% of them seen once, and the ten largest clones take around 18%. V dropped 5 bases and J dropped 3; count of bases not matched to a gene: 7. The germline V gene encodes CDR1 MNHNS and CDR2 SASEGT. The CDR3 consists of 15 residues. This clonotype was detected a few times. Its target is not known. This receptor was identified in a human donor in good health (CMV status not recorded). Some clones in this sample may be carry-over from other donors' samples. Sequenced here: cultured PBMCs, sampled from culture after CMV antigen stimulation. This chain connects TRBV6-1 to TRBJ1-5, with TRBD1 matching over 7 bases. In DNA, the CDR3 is TGTGCCAGCAGTTCCGGGACAGACCCCAATCAGCCCCAGCATTTT. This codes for CASSSGTDPNQPQHF.